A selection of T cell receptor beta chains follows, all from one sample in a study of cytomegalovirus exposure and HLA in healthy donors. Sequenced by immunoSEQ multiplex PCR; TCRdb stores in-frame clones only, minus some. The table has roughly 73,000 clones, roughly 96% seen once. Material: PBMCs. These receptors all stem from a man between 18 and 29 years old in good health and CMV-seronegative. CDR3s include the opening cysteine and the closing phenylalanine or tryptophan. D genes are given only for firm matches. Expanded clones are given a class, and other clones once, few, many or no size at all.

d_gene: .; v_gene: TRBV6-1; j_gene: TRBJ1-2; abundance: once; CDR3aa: CASSEAAQVNYGYTF; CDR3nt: TGTGCCAGCAGTGAAGCGGCCCAGGTGAACTATGGCTACACCTTC
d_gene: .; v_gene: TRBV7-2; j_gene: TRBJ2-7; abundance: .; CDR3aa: CASSPDSSPGLGEQYF; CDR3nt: TGTGCCAGCAGCCCGGACAGTTCTCCCGGACTAGGAGAGCAGTACTTC
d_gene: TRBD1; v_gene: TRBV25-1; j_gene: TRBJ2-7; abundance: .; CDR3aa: CASSELGRTGGSYEQYF; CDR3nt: TGTGCCAGCAGTGAACTAGGTCGGACAGGGGGTTCCTACGAGCAGTACTTC
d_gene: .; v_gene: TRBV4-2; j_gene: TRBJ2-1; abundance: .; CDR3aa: CASSQDGSFSYNEQFF; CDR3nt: TGTGCCAGCAGCCAAGATGGTAGTTTTTCCTACAATGAGCAGTTCTTC
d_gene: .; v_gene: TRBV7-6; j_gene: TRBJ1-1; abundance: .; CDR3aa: CASSRLLNTEAFF; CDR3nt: TGTGCCAGCAGCCGACTGTTGAACACTGAAGCTTTCTTT
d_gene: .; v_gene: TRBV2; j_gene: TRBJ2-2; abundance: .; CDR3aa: CASSEAGGAPGELFF; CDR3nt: TGTGCCAGCAGTGAAGCGGGGGGGGCGCCCGGGGAGCTGTTTTTT
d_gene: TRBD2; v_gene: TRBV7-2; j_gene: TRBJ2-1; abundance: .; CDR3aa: CASSLDGRGDEQFF; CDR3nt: TGTGCCAGCAGCTTAGACGGGCGGGGGGATGAGCAGTTCTTC
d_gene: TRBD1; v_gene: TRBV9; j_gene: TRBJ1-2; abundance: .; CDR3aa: CASSRNRGQEGYTF; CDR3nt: TGTGCCAGCAGCAGAAACAGGGGGCAGGAAGGCTACACCTTC
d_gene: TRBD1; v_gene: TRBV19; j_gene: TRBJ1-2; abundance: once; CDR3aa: CASSMEGGEIHGYTF; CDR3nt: TGTGCCAGTAGTATGGAAGGGGGCGAGATACATGGCTACACCTTC
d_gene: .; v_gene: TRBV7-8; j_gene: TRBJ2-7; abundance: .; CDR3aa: CASTRGGQQYEQYF; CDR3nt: TGTGCCAGCACCAGAGGCGGACAGCAATACGAGCAGTACTTC
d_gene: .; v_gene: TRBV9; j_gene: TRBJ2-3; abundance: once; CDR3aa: CASSVNPSGGGPTDTQYF; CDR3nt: TGTGCCAGCAGCGTAAACCCCTCTGGGGGGGGCCCCACAGATACGCAGTATTTT
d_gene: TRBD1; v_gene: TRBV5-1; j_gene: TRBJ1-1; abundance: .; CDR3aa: CASSLAPGTGVMNTEAFF; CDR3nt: TGCGCCAGCAGCCTGGCCCCCGGGACAGGGGTCATGAACACTGAAGCTTTCTTT
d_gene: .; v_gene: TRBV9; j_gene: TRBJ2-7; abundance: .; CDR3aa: CASSVGPQTAYEQYF; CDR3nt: TGTGCCAGCAGCGTAGGCCCGCAAACGGCCTACGAGCAGTACTTC
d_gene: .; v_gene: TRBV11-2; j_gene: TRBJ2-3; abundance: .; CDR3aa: CASSLGLEADTQYF; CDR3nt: TGTGCCAGCAGCTTAGGGCTAGAGGCAGATACGCAGTATTTT
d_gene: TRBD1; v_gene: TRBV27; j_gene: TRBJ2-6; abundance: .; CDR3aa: CASSFAGGAVPGANVLTF; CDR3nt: TGTGCCAGCAGTTTCGCAGGGGGCGCGGTCCCTGGGGCCAACGTCCTGACTTTC
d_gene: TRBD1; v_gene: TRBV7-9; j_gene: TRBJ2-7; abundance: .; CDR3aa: CASSRPGTGVYEQYF; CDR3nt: TGTGCCAGCAGCCGTCCCGGGACAGGGGTCTACGAGCAGTACTTC
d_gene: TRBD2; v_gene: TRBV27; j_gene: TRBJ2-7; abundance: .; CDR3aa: CASSSLAGGLYEQYF; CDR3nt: TGTGCCAGCAGTTCCCTAGCGGGGGGACTGTACGAGCAGTACTTC